This T cell receptor (beta chain) originates from a study of blood T cell repertoires in COVID-19. The CDR3 runs to 16 residues. From germline, CDR1 is GTSNPN and CDR2 SVGIG (reference sequence). The ends lost 1 base at V and 2 bases at J; junction bases unmatched: 5. Authors' processing steps: Estimates of nucleated cell counts were drawn from the amplification of reference gene primers. Sequencing used immunoSEQ multiplex PCR; TCRdb keeps in-frame clones, though not all of them. V and J calls plus clone size are reproduced from that table; the DNA served to infer D and trimming. The profile shows around 250,000 clones, over 75% of them singletons.

The TCR originated in a human donor in a cohort sampled during active COVID-19. The sample taken for sequencing was peripheral blood. The chain joins TRBV30 to TRBJ2-3; 11 bases align to TRBD2. The CDR3: CAWSARLAGLTDTQYF. As DNA, the CDR3 is TGTGCCTGGAGTGCCCGACTAGCGGGACTCACAGATACGCAGTATTTT. Based on the CDR3 plus reference TRBV30 and TRBJ2-3, the full variable domain is SQTIHQWPATLVQPVGSPLSLECTVEGTSNPNLYWYRQAAGRGLQLLFYSVGIGQISSEVPQNLSASRPQDRQFILSSKKLLLSDSGFYLCAWSARLAGLTDTQYFGPGTRLTVL.